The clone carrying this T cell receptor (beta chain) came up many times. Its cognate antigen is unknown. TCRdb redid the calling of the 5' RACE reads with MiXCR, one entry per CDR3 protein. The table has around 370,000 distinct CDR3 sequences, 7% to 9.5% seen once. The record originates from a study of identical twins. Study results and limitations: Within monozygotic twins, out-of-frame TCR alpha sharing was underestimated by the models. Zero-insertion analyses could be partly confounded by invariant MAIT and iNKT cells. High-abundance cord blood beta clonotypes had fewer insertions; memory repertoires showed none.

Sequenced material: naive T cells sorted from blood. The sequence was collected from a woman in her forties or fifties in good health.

The CDR3 nucleotides are TGCAGCGCAGGGACAGCCCAAGAGACCCAGTACTTC. It specifies CSAGTAQETQYF. The chain links TRBV29-1 to TRBJ2-5; 7 nucleotides align to TRBD1. This CDR3 has 12 amino acids. J lost 1 base, V lost 7 bases, and 3 bases had no gene match. The germline V gene encodes CDR1 SQVTM and CDR2 ANQGSEA. Full variable domain (outside the CDR3, taken from reference TRBV29-1 and TRBJ2-5): SAVISQKPSRDICQRGTSLTIQCQVDSQVTMMFWYRQQPGQSLTLIATANQGSEATYESGFVIDKFPISRPNLTFSTLTVSNMSPEDSSIYLCSAGTAQETQYFGPGTRLLVL.